A selection of T cell receptor beta chains follows, all from one sample in a study of control samples from healthy donors and cancer patients. Some clones are missing from TCRdb's copy, which holds only in-frame ones; the method was immunoSEQ multiplex PCR. This table holds approximately 49,000 clones, 65% to 90% found once. The sequenced material came from PBMCs. All receptors come from a woman aged 45-60 years with lung cancer. Each CDR3 is given with its conserved first and last residue. D genes are given only for firm matches. Size is stated for part of the rows, as once, few or many counts, or as a class when the clone is expanded.

CDR3: CSLRVTTEAFF
DNA: TGCAGTTTAAGGGTGACGACTGAAGCTTTCTTT
size: NA
V: TRBV20-1
D: NA
J: TRBJ1-1

CDR3: CSASSSGNFNEQFF
DNA: TGCAGTGCTAGTTCGTCAGGGAACTTTAATGAGCAGTTCTTC
size: NA
V: TRBV20-1
D: NA
J: TRBJ2-1

CDR3: CATSEREKLFF
DNA: TGTGCCACCAGTGAGCGGGAAAAACTGTTTTTT
size: NA
V: TRBV24-1
D: NA
J: TRBJ1-4

CDR3: CASSLAGGMYF
DNA: TGTGCCAGCAGTTTAGCGGGGGGCATGTACTTC
size: NA
V: TRBV5-5
D: TRBD2
J: TRBJ2-7

CDR3: CASSLGNSYNSPLHF
DNA: TGTGCCAGCAGCTTAGGGAACTCCTATAATTCACCCCTCCACTTT
size: NA
V: TRBV11-2
D: NA
J: TRBJ1-6

CDR3: CASSQDGGRGNTIYF
DNA: TGCGCCAGCAGCCAAGATGGGGGCAGGGGAAACACCATATATTTT
size: NA
V: TRBV4-3
D: NA
J: TRBJ1-3

CDR3: CASSLVRGGATDTQYF
DNA: TGTGCCAGCAGCTTAGTTAGAGGTGGCGCCACAGATACGCAGTATTTT
size: NA
V: TRBV7-8
D: NA
J: TRBJ2-3

CDR3: CASSLGGQGGYTF
DNA: TGTGCCAGCAGTCTAGGGGGGCAGGGCGGCTACACCTTC
size: medium-sized
V: TRBV6-5
D: NA
J: TRBJ1-2

CDR3: CASSLTGDTEAFF
DNA: TGTGCCAGCAGCTTGACAGGGGACACTGAAGCTTTCTTT
size: NA
V: TRBV5-4
D: TRBD1
J: TRBJ1-1

CDR3: CASSPDVDRELFF
DNA: TGTGCCAGCAGCCCAGACGTCGATCGGGAGCTGTTTTTT
size: NA
V: TRBV7-3
D: NA
J: TRBJ2-2

CDR3: CASTLWDRPNEQFF
DNA: TGTGCCAGCACCCTTTGGGACAGGCCGAATGAGCAGTTCTTC
size: NA
V: TRBV6-5
D: TRBD1
J: TRBJ2-1

CDR3: CASSDSTEGNNEQFF
DNA: TGTGCCAGCAGTGACTCGACGGAAGGGAACAATGAGCAGTTCTTC
size: once
V: TRBV6-4
D: NA
J: TRBJ2-1

CDR3: CASSQDRGYGYTF
DNA: TGCGCCAGCAGCCAAGATCGGGGGTATGGCTACACCTTC
size: NA
V: TRBV4-3
D: NA
J: TRBJ1-2

CDR3: CSVRLANTGELFF
DNA: TGCAGCGTTAGGCTAGCTAACACCGGGGAGCTGTTTTTT
size: NA
V: TRBV29-1
D: NA
J: TRBJ2-2

CDR3: CASSTIRGGGSNEQFF
DNA: TGTGCCAGTAGTACGATTCGGGGGGGCGGTTCGAATGAGCAGTTCTTC
size: NA
V: TRBV19
D: TRBD2
J: TRBJ2-1

CDR3: CASSPIGGGSYEQYF
DNA: TGTGCCAGCAGCCCTATCGGGGGGGGCTCCTACGAGCAGTACTTC
size: NA
V: TRBV3-1/TRBV3-2
D: TRBD2
J: TRBJ2-7

CDR3: CASSLDLSSYNEQFF
DNA: TGTGCCAGCAGCTTAGATCTAAGCTCCTACAATGAGCAGTTCTTC
size: NA
V: TRBV7-2
D: NA
J: TRBJ2-1

CDR3: CASSPVGGTVYEQYF
DNA: TGCGCCAGCAGCCCCGTGGGGGGGACAGTCTACGAGCAGTACTTC
size: NA
V: TRBV5-1
D: NA
J: TRBJ2-7

CDR3: CASSPGRSGEAFF
DNA: TGTGCCAGCAGTCCCGGCCGGTCCGGTGAAGCTTTCTTT
size: NA
V: TRBV2
D: NA
J: TRBJ1-1

CDR3: CASSYSEPSFNYGYTF
DNA: TGTGCCAGCAGTTACTCAGAACCTTCCTTTAACTATGGCTACACCTTC
size: NA
V: TRBV6-6
D: NA
J: TRBJ1-2

CDR3: CAIESGTRYQPQHF
DNA: TGTGCCATCGAGAGCGGGACACGCTATCAGCCCCAGCATTTT
size: NA
V: TRBV28
D: NA
J: TRBJ1-5

CDR3: CASSSTGTGGNTIYF
DNA: TGTGCCAGCTCATCTACAGGGACGGGGGGAAACACCATATATTTT
size: once
V: TRBV18
D: NA
J: TRBJ1-3

CDR3: CSASSSGTLSGNTIYF
DNA: TGCAGTGCTAGTTCATCGGGGACACTGTCTGGAAACACCATATATTTT
size: NA
V: TRBV20-1
D: NA
J: TRBJ1-3

CDR3: CAISEATGGIRDTEAFF
DNA: TGTGCCATCAGTGAAGCGACAGGGGGGATTAGAGACACTGAAGCTTTCTTT
size: NA
V: TRBV10-3
D: TRBD1
J: TRBJ1-1

CDR3: CASSPQAGYQPQHF
DNA: TGTGCCAGCAGCCCCCAAGCCGGTTATCAGCCCCAGCATTTT
size: NA
V: TRBV7-8
D: NA
J: TRBJ1-5

CDR3: CATSDSADTGELFF
DNA: TGTGCCACCAGTGATTCGGCTGACACCGGGGAGCTGTTTTTT
size: once
V: TRBV24-1
D: NA
J: TRBJ2-2

CDR3: CASSLLQGADAFF
DNA: TGTGCCAGCAGTTTGCTACAGGGGGCCGATGCTTTCTTT
size: NA
V: TRBV27
D: TRBD1
J: TRBJ1-1

CDR3: CSGDRGNTGELFF
DNA: TGCAGCGGGGACAGGGGGAACACCGGGGAGCTGTTTTTT
size: NA
V: TRBV29-1
D: TRBD1
J: TRBJ2-2

CDR3: CASSQSGQGGPLTDTQYF
DNA: TGCGCCAGCAGTCAATCGGGACAGGGCGGGCCGTTAACAGATACGCAGTATTTT
size: NA
V: TRBV23-1
D: TRBD1
J: TRBJ2-3

CDR3: CASSLGDRGPYNSPLHF
DNA: TGTGCCAGCAGCTTAGGGGACAGGGGCCCCTATAATTCACCCCTCCACTTT
size: NA
V: TRBV7-2
D: TRBD1
J: TRBJ1-6

CDR3: CASSLREGPAFF
DNA: TGTGCCAGCAGCCTCCGGGAAGGGCCCGCTTTCTTT
size: NA
V: TRBV3-1/TRBV3-2
D: NA
J: TRBJ1-1

CDR3: CASSLRDRQDTQYF
DNA: TGTGCCAGCAGCTTACGGGACAGACAAGATACGCAGTATTTT
size: few
V: TRBV7-8
D: TRBD1
J: TRBJ2-3

CDR3: CASSRDPGSNQPQHF
DNA: TGTGCCAGCAGTCGGGACCCTGGGAGCAATCAGCCCCAGCATTTT
size: NA
V: TRBV6-5
D: NA
J: TRBJ1-5

CDR3: CATSGGGGSSYNEQFF
DNA: TGTGCCACCAGTGGCGGCGGGGGGAGCTCCTACAATGAGCAGTTCTTC
size: NA
V: TRBV24-1
D: TRBD2
J: TRBJ2-1

CDR3: CASSAGTAPQETQYF
DNA: TGTGCCAGCAGCGCCGGGACAGCCCCCCAAGAGACCCAGTACTTC
size: NA
V: TRBV5-6
D: TRBD1
J: TRBJ2-5

CDR3: CASSLREGTEAFF
DNA: TGTGCCAGCAGCTTGAGGGAAGGCACTGAAGCTTTCTTT
size: once
V: TRBV5-4
D: NA
J: TRBJ1-1

CDR3: CASSLYRTGNHEQYF
DNA: TGTGCCAGCAGCTTATATAGGACAGGGAACCACGAGCAGTACTTC
size: NA
V: TRBV7-9
D: TRBD1
J: TRBJ2-7